A selection of T cell receptor beta chains follows, all from one sample in a study of T cell repertoires in cytomegalovirus infection. TCRdb itself ran the reads through MiXCR, one entry per CDR3 protein. The table lists about 920,000 distinct CDR3 sequences, less than 35% of them singletons. The antigens of these receptors remain unknown. The sequencing used cultured CD8+ T cells from PBMCs, collected from culture after CMV antigen stimulation. Source of these receptors: a human donor in good health (CMV status not recorded). Some clones in this sample may be carry-over from other donors' samples. Each CDR3 is given with its conserved first and last residue. The order of the fields is CDR3 length, clone size, D gene, V gene, J gene, CDR3 protein, CDR3 DNA. The D gene is left open where the match is weak. For some rows the clone size is stated as once, few or many, or as a class when expanded; others skip it.

>15|.|.|TRBV20-1|TRBJ2-7
CSASRDFGGSYEQYF
TGCAGTGCTAGTAGAGATTTCGGGGGATCCTACGAGCAGTACTTC
>16|once|TRBD1|TRBV19|TRBJ2-7
CASSISGTGRGDEQYF
TGTGCCAGTAGTATCTCGGGGACAGGCCGAGGGGACGAGCAGTACTTC
>15|many|.|TRBV7-6|TRBJ2-3
CASSGDPLRQNTQYF
TGTGCCAGCAGCGGGGACCCCCTCAGGCAAAATACGCAGTATTTT
>14|.|.|TRBV24-1|TRBJ2-1
CATSDFGLDNEQFF
TGTGCCACCAGTGATTTCGGACTCGACAATGAGCAGTTCTTC
>13|.|.|TRBV20-1|TRBJ2-5
CSASSFRRETQYF
TGCAGTGCTAGTTCATTTAGACGGGAGACCCAGTACTTC
>16|.|.|TRBV7-9|TRBJ1-3
CASSLTGKEAGNTIYF
TGTGCCAGCAGCTTAACGGGAAAGGAGGCTGGAAACACCATATATTTT
>14|few|.|TRBV7-9|TRBJ1-5
CASSLGSRDQPQHF
TGTGCCAGCAGCTTAGGTTCCAGGGATCAGCCCCAGCATTTT
>16|.|.|TRBV7-6|TRBJ2-3
CASSLNGLGNTDTQYF
TGTGCCAGCAGCTTAAATGGATTGGGGAACACAGATACGCAGTATTTT
>14|.|.|TRBV5-5|TRBJ2-1
CASSLDYGDNEQFF
TGTGCCAGCAGCTTGGATTATGGGGACAATGAGCAGTTCTTC
>16|.|TRBD2|TRBV20-1|TRBJ2-3
CSATPGRGFSPDTQYF
TGCAGTGCTACCCCCGGGAGGGGGTTCAGTCCAGATACGCAGTATTTT
>16|.|.|TRBV27|TRBJ1-2
CASSLLLGNDNYGYTF
TGTGCCAGCAGTTTATTGTTGGGAAATGATAACTATGGCTACACCTTC
>10|few|.|TRBV10-3|TRBJ2-3
CATYKDTQYF
TGTGCCACCTACAAAGATACGCAGTATTTT
>16|.|.|TRBV10-3|TRBJ2-2
CAISEISVARTGELFF
TGTGCCATCAGTGAGATTTCGGTAGCGCGGACCGGGGAGCTGTTTTTT
>13|.|.|TRBV6-5|TRBJ2-7
CASSYNRVYEQYF
TGTGCCAGCAGTTATAACAGGGTCTACGAGCAGTACTTC
>14|once|TRBD1|TRBV18|TRBJ1-1
CASSVATGVTEAFF
TGTGCCAGCTCAGTGGCGACAGGGGTGACTGAAGCTTTCTTT
>15|few|.|TRBV6-5|TRBJ1-2
CASSYLGTREGGYTF
TGTGCCAGCAGTTACCTCGGGACAAGGGAGGGTGGCTACACCTTC
>15|.|TRBD1|TRBV4-1|TRBJ1-4
CASSQRTGGDEKLFF
TGCGCCAGCAGCCAGAGGACAGGGGGGGATGAAAAACTGTTTTTT
>15|.|.|TRBV19|TRBJ2-3
CASSIGGGPTDTQYF
TGTGCCAGTAGTATAGGGGGCGGGCCCACAGATACGCAGTATTTT
>14|.|.|TRBV6-2/TRBV6-3|TRBJ2-5
CASSYVVAGETQYF
TGTGCCAGCAGTTACGTGGTGGCAGGAGAGACCCAGTACTTC
>15|.|.|TRBV5-1|TRBJ2-3
CASSLEVGGQDTQYF
TGCGCCAGCAGCTTGGAGGTGGGGGGGCAAGATACGCAGTATTTT
>14|.|.|TRBV7-6|TRBJ1-1
CASSLADSRTEAFF
TGTGCCAGCAGCTTAGCGGACAGTCGCACTGAAGCTTTCTTT
>15|.|TRBD2|TRBV7-9|TRBJ2-3
CASRSPGGMADTQYF
TGTGCCAGCAGATCACCGGGGGGGATGGCGGATACGCAGTATTTT
>18|.|.|TRBV7-6|TRBJ2-1
CASVERRTPQKIFPEQFF
TGTGCCAGCGTAGAACGAAGGACTCCGCAAAAAATTTTTCCTGAGCAGTTCTTC
>14|few|TRBD1|TRBV6-5|TRBJ1-5
CASSYGQGSQPQHF
TGTGCCAGCAGTTACGGACAGGGAAGTCAGCCCCAGCATTTT
>10|.|.|TRBV7-3|TRBJ2-1
CASSLTDSRF
TGTGCCAGCAGCTTAACTGACAGCCGCTTC
>15|once|.|TRBV20-1|TRBJ2-1
CSARKKGSSYNEQFF
TGCAGTGCTAGAAAGAAGGGGAGCTCCTACAATGAGCAGTTCTTC
>15|few|.|TRBV7-4|TRBJ1-3
CASSRFLCSGNTIYF
TGTGCCAGCAGCCGATTTCTCTGTTCTGGAAACACCATATATTTT
>16|.|.|TRBV9|TRBJ1-6
CASSTRGGSLNSPLHF
TGTGCCAGCAGTACTCGGGGGGGGAGCCTAAATTCACCCCTCCACTTT
>11|.|.|TRBV15|TRBJ2-1
CATSRFNEQFF
TGTGCCACCAGCAGATTTAATGAGCAGTTCTTC
>12|.|TRBD2|TRBV6-6|TRBJ2-7
CASSYGEGEQYF
TGTGCCAGCAGTTATGGGGAGGGAGAGCAGTACTTC
>14|few|.|TRBV6-1|TRBJ1-2
CASEPERENYGYTF
TGTGCCAGCGAACCAGAACGGGAGAACTATGGCTACACCTTC
>17|.|.|TRBV7-9|TRBJ1-5
CASSLEFRDVGNQPQHF
TGTGCCAGCAGCTTAGAATTTAGGGACGTAGGAAATCAGCCCCAGCATTTT
>14|.|.|TRBV10-3|TRBJ2-7
CAISESEGFYEQYF
TGTGCCATCAGTGAGTCAGAGGGGTTCTACGAGCAGTACTTC
>14|few|.|TRBV27|TRBJ1-2
CASSFGQTNYGYTF
TGTGCCAGCAGTTTTGGACAGACTAACTATGGCTACACCTTC
>13|.|.|TRBV6-6|TRBJ2-3
CASTHRAADTQYF
TGTGCCAGCACCCACAGAGCGGCAGATACGCAGTATTTT
>18|.|TRBD2|TRBV6-2/TRBV6-3|TRBJ2-1
CASTKARGAQNPYNEQFF
TGTGCCAGCACCAAGGCGCGGGGGGCCCAAAATCCCTACAATGAGCAGTTCTTC
>13|few|TRBD1|TRBV27|TRBJ2-7
CASSKGQSYEQYF
TGTGCCAGCAGCAAGGGACAGAGCTACGAGCAGTACTTC
>13|.|.|TRBV27|TRBJ2-7
CASSWGVSYEQYF
TGTGCCAGCAGTTGGGGGGTCTCCTACGAGCAGTACTTC
>17|many|.|TRBV7-9|TRBJ1-5
CASSLGYRERDNQPQHF
TGTGCCAGCAGCTTAGGGTACAGGGAGCGCGACAATCAGCCCCAGCATTTT
>13|many|TRBD1|TRBV7-2|TRBJ1-4
CASRDRGHEKLFF
TGTGCCAGCAGGGACAGGGGACATGAAAAACTGTTTTTT
>15|few|TRBD1|TRBV2|TRBJ1-4
CASSEYRGRREKLFF
TGTGCCAGCAGTGAATACAGGGGCCGCCGGGAAAAACTGTTTTTT
>17|many|TRBD1|TRBV7-6|TRBJ2-1
CASRFSSDRGKYNEQFF
TGTGCCAGCAGATTTAGCAGTGACAGGGGAAAGTACAATGAGCAGTTCTTC
>15|.|.|TRBV7-9|TRBJ1-5
CASSLTRGEGQPQHF
TGTGCCAGCAGCTTAACGAGGGGCGAAGGTCAGCCCCAGCATTTT
>13|.|.|TRBV7-2|TRBJ2-1
CVSSLGLRNEQFF
TGTGTCAGCAGCTTGGGACTCCGCAATGAGCAGTTCTTT
>15|.|.|TRBV9|TRBJ1-5
CASSVEGNSNQPQHF
TGTGCCAGCAGCGTAGAGGGCAATAGCAATCAGCCCCAGCATTTT
>14|.|.|TRBV7-2|TRBJ2-2
CASSPSDEAGELFF
TGTGCCAGCAGCCCTTCAGATGAGGCCGGGGAGCTGTTTTTT
>14|many|.|TRBV7-9|TRBJ1-4
CASSSGPRNEKLFF
TGTGCCAGCAGCTCGGGACCGAGGAATGAAAAACTGTTTTTT
>15|many|TRBD1|TRBV7-9|TRBJ1-2
CASSTGTETNYGYTF
TGTGCCAGCAGCACGGGGACAGAGACTAACTATGGCTACACCTTC
>15|few|.|TRBV19|TRBJ1-4
CASSMSAGGDEKLFF
TGTGCCAGTAGTATGTCGGCGGGGGGGGATGAAAAACTGTTTTTT
>13|.|.|TRBV2|TRBJ2-7
CASIGKGDYEQYF
TGTGCCAGCATCGGGAAGGGGGACTACGAGCAGTACTTC
>12|.|.|TRBV2|TRBJ1-1
CARGRVNTEAFF
TGTGCCAGGGGACGGGTGAACACTGAAGCTTTCTTT
>15|.|.|TRBV25-1|TRBJ1-2
CASSDPNLADYGYTF
TGTGCCAGCAGTGATCCGAACTTGGCCGACTATGGCTACACCTTC
>15|many|.|TRBV6-1|TRBJ2-7
CASSEGQGSPYEQYF
TGTGCCAGCAGTGAAGGGCAGGGGTCACCCTACGAGCAGTACTTC